This T cell receptor (beta chain) is drawn from a study of cytomegalovirus exposure and HLA in healthy donors. PCR involved 60 Vbeta and 13 Jbeta primers. Generated by immunoSEQ multiplex PCR, the TCRdb table keeps only in-frame clones and is missing some. The sample records some 130,000 clones, roughly 78% being singletons. V was pared by 7 bases and J by 1 base, with 8 bases of the junction left unmatched. Germline CDR1 SQVTM, CDR2 ANQGSEA. The length of the CDR3 is 17 residues. The receptor was isolated from a woman under 40 in good health and CMV-seropositive. Material for sequencing was PBMCs. The rearrangement links TRBV29-1 to TRBJ2-1; 15 nucleotides agree with TRBD2. The CDR3 coding sequence is TGCAGCGCCCAGGGACTAGCGGGGGGCGATTCCTACAATGAGCAGTTCTTC. This encodes CSAQGLAGGDSYNEQFF.